These T cell receptor beta chains were read from a single sample in a study of blood T cell repertoires in COVID-19. Measured with immunoSEQ multiplex PCR; TCRdb has only the in-frame clones, and not every one. The sample holds about 230,000 clones, 80% to 85% seen once. Source material: peripheral blood. Receptors originate from a man aged 35 to 55 with acute or convalescent COVID-19. The CDR3 runs from the conserved cysteine through the conserved F or W. A D gene is named only where the DNA matches it firmly. Not all rows give a size; the values are once, few, many and, for expanded clones, a class.

clone_size: -; j_call: TRBJ1-6; v_call: TRBV3-1/TRBV3-2; d_call: -; cdr3_nt: TGTGCCAGCAGCCAATTAATACAGGGTAATTCACCCCTCCACTTT; cdr3_aa: CASSQLIQGNSPLHF
clone_size: once; j_call: TRBJ2-1; v_call: TRBV19; d_call: TRBD2; cdr3_nt: TGTGCCAGTAGTCCAACCCCCGGGACTAGCGGGACAAATGAGCAGTTCTTC; cdr3_aa: CASSPTPGTSGTNEQFF
clone_size: few; j_call: TRBJ2-3; v_call: TRBV4-2; d_call: TRBD2; cdr3_nt: TGTGCCAGCAGCCAAGACAGCGGGAGGGCAACAGATACGCAGTATTTT; cdr3_aa: CASSQDSGRATDTQYF
clone_size: -; j_call: TRBJ2-7; v_call: TRBV7-9; d_call: -; cdr3_nt: TGTGCCAGCAGTAGTATGGGGGCTTACGAGCAGTACTTC; cdr3_aa: CASSSMGAYEQYF
clone_size: -; j_call: TRBJ2-7; v_call: TRBV29-1; d_call: TRBD1; cdr3_nt: TGCAGCGTTGAGTGGGTGGGACAGGGCCGGGACGTCTACGAGCAGTACTTC; cdr3_aa: CSVEWVGQGRDVYEQYF
clone_size: -; j_call: TRBJ1-2; v_call: TRBV19; d_call: -; cdr3_nt: TGTGCCAGTAGTTACAGGGAAATAAACTATGGCTACACCTTC; cdr3_aa: CASSYREINYGYTF
clone_size: -; j_call: TRBJ2-3; v_call: TRBV6-4; d_call: TRBD1; cdr3_nt: TGTGCCAGCAGACGGGACAGGGAAACAGATACGCAGTATTTT; cdr3_aa: CASRRDRETDTQYF
clone_size: -; j_call: TRBJ2-2; v_call: TRBV19; d_call: -; cdr3_nt: TGTGCCAGTACATCCCCAGGACAGCCCGGCACAACTACCGGGGAGCTGTTTTTT; cdr3_aa: CASTSPGQPGTTTGELFF
clone_size: few; j_call: TRBJ2-7; v_call: TRBV11-1; d_call: TRBD2; cdr3_nt: TGTGCCAGCAGCTTAGGGTCTAGCGGCTCCTACGAGCAGTACTTC; cdr3_aa: CASSLGSSGSYEQYF
clone_size: -; j_call: TRBJ2-5; v_call: TRBV19; d_call: TRBD2; cdr3_nt: TGTGCCAGTATGACTAGCGGGGGGGAGACCCAGTACTTC; cdr3_aa: CASMTSGGETQYF
clone_size: -; j_call: TRBJ2-6; v_call: TRBV19; d_call: TRBD1; cdr3_nt: TGTGCCAGCCGGAGACAGGGGGCGAATTCTGGGGCCAACGTCCTGACTTTC; cdr3_aa: CASRRQGANSGANVLTF
clone_size: -; j_call: TRBJ1-3; v_call: TRBV6-6; d_call: -; cdr3_nt: TGTGCCAGCCTCGGCTCTGGAAACACCATATATTTT; cdr3_aa: CASLGSGNTIYF
clone_size: -; j_call: TRBJ2-1; v_call: TRBV5-5; d_call: TRBD2; cdr3_nt: TGTGCCAGCAGCCGGGGGACTAGCGGGCTGGGGGAGCAGTTCTTC; cdr3_aa: CASSRGTSGLGEQFF
clone_size: once; j_call: TRBJ1-1; v_call: TRBV21-1; d_call: -; cdr3_nt: TGTGCCAGCAGCCACCTTCGGGGGGGCAACAGTGAAGCTTTCTTT; cdr3_aa: CASSHLRGGNSEAFF
clone_size: -; j_call: TRBJ2-3; v_call: TRBV15; d_call: TRBD2; cdr3_nt: TGTGCCACCAGCAGAGGGTTATATCAGGCGGGAGGAACAGATACGCAGTATTTT; cdr3_aa: CATSRGLYQAGGTDTQYF
clone_size: -; j_call: TRBJ2-5; v_call: TRBV6-5; d_call: TRBD1; cdr3_nt: TGTGCCAGCGTACGGGGACAGGCTTCCCAAGAGACCCAGTACTTC; cdr3_aa: CASVRGQASQETQYF
clone_size: few; j_call: TRBJ1-2; v_call: TRBV5-5; d_call: TRBD1; cdr3_nt: TGTGCCAGCAGCTCTCTCCCGGGACAGGGAAACTATGGCTACACCTTC; cdr3_aa: CASSSLPGQGNYGYTF
clone_size: -; j_call: TRBJ1-4; v_call: TRBV19; d_call: TRBD1; cdr3_nt: TGTGCCAGTAGTAGAAACAGGGGTGAAGGCCTGTTTTTT; cdr3_aa: CASSRNRGEGLFF
clone_size: -; j_call: TRBJ2-5; v_call: TRBV5-5; d_call: -; cdr3_nt: TGTGCCAGCAGCTATCGGGGTGATCAACAAGAGACCCAGTACTTC; cdr3_aa: CASSYRGDQQETQYF
clone_size: -; j_call: TRBJ1-1; v_call: TRBV6-5; d_call: -; cdr3_nt: TGTGCCAGCAGAGCCAGGGATATGAACACTGAAGCTTTCTTT; cdr3_aa: CASRARDMNTEAFF
clone_size: -; j_call: TRBJ1-5; v_call: TRBV3-1/TRBV3-2; d_call: TRBD1; cdr3_nt: TGTGCCAGCAGCCAAGATCTCAGGGGGCATCAGCCCCAGCATTTT; cdr3_aa: CASSQDLRGHQPQHF
clone_size: -; j_call: TRBJ1-4; v_call: TRBV6-1; d_call: TRBD1; cdr3_nt: TGTGCCAGCAGTGATCTGGGGACAGGGGCGCGCGAAAAACTGTTTTTT; cdr3_aa: CASSDLGTGAREKLFF
clone_size: -; j_call: TRBJ2-7; v_call: TRBV9; d_call: TRBD1; cdr3_nt: TGTGCCAGCAGCGTGGACAGGGACTACGAGCAGTACTTC; cdr3_aa: CASSVDRDYEQYF
clone_size: once; j_call: TRBJ2-2; v_call: TRBV20-1; d_call: -; cdr3_nt: TGCAGTGCTAGTCCCCAGAACACCGGGGAGCTGTTTTTT; cdr3_aa: CSASPQNTGELFF
clone_size: -; j_call: TRBJ2-1; v_call: TRBV7-3; d_call: TRBD2; cdr3_nt: TGTGCCAGCAGCTTATTGGTAGCGGGAGACAATGAGCAGTTCTTC; cdr3_aa: CASSLLVAGDNEQFF
clone_size: -; j_call: TRBJ2-6; v_call: TRBV5-1; d_call: TRBD2; cdr3_nt: TGCGCCAGCAGCGGGGGACTAGCGGGTTCCTCTGGGGCCAACGTCCTGACTTTC; cdr3_aa: CASSGGLAGSSGANVLTF
clone_size: -; j_call: TRBJ1-1; v_call: TRBV7-3; d_call: -; cdr3_nt: TGTGCCAGCAGCTTAATGGCAGATAACACTGAAGCTTTCTTT; cdr3_aa: CASSLMADNTEAFF
clone_size: -; j_call: TRBJ2-3; v_call: TRBV19; d_call: TRBD1; cdr3_nt: TGTGCCAGCTCTGAGGGACAGGGGACAGATACGCAGTATTTT; cdr3_aa: CASSEGQGTDTQYF
clone_size: few; j_call: TRBJ2-5; v_call: TRBV3-1/TRBV3-2; d_call: TRBD2; cdr3_nt: TGTGCCAGCAGCACCAGGACTAGCGGGAGAGGAGAGACCCAGTACTTC; cdr3_aa: CASSTRTSGRGETQYF
clone_size: -; j_call: TRBJ2-1; v_call: TRBV5-4; d_call: -; cdr3_nt: TGTGCCAGCAGCTGGGGCGACCTCTCCTACAATGAGCAGTTCTTC; cdr3_aa: CASSWGDLSYNEQFF
clone_size: -; j_call: TRBJ2-7; v_call: TRBV7-6; d_call: TRBD1; cdr3_nt: TGTGCCAGCAGCTTAGGTAGCAGGGGGACCTACGAGCAGTACTTC; cdr3_aa: CASSLGSRGTYEQYF
clone_size: few; j_call: TRBJ2-7; v_call: TRBV6-2/TRBV6-3; d_call: -; cdr3_nt: TGTGCCAGCAGTCCAACAGACTCCTACGAGCAGTACTTC; cdr3_aa: CASSPTDSYEQYF
clone_size: -; j_call: TRBJ2-5; v_call: TRBV6-5; d_call: TRBD1; cdr3_nt: TGTGCCAGCAGCGTGGGACAGCAAGAGACCCAGTACTTC; cdr3_aa: CASSVGQQETQYF
clone_size: -; j_call: TRBJ1-5; v_call: TRBV5-8; d_call: -; cdr3_nt: TGTGCCAGCAGCTTTTGGGGCGGGCCCCAGCATTTT; cdr3_aa: CASSFWGGPQHF
clone_size: -; j_call: TRBJ2-3; v_call: TRBV19; d_call: -; cdr3_nt: TGTGCCAGCACCGTGCGAGGGAGCAGGGATACGCAGTATTTT; cdr3_aa: CASTVRGSRDTQYF
clone_size: -; j_call: TRBJ1-5; v_call: TRBV5-1; d_call: -; cdr3_nt: TGCGCCAGCAGCTTCTCTAGCAATCAGCCCCAGCATTTT; cdr3_aa: CASSFSSNQPQHF
clone_size: once; j_call: TRBJ2-7; v_call: TRBV4-2; d_call: -; cdr3_nt: TGTGCCAGCAGCCAAGACCCAGACCCTAGAACCTACGAGCAGTACTTC; cdr3_aa: CASSQDPDPRTYEQYF
clone_size: -; j_call: TRBJ1-2; v_call: TRBV6-2/TRBV6-3; d_call: TRBD1; cdr3_nt: TGTGCCAGCAGTTCTCAGGGGGTTGGCTACACCTTC; cdr3_aa: CASSSQGVGYTF
clone_size: -; j_call: TRBJ2-3; v_call: TRBV7-2; d_call: -; cdr3_nt: TGTGCCAGCAGCTTACCCGGCACAGATACGCAGTATTTT; cdr3_aa: CASSLPGTDTQYF
clone_size: -; j_call: TRBJ1-4; v_call: TRBV19; d_call: -; cdr3_nt: TGTGCCAGTAGTAGCCACCGACAGACAACTAATGAAAAACTGTTTTTT; cdr3_aa: CASSSHRQTTNEKLFF
clone_size: -; j_call: TRBJ1-5; v_call: TRBV2; d_call: -; cdr3_nt: TGTGCCAGCGCAGGGGATCACAATCAGCCCCAGCATTTT; cdr3_aa: CASAGDHNQPQHF
clone_size: -; j_call: TRBJ1-2; v_call: TRBV18; d_call: TRBD1; cdr3_nt: TGTGCCAGCTCAGTGGACAGGGAAGGCGGCTACACCTTC; cdr3_aa: CASSVDREGGYTF
clone_size: -; j_call: TRBJ1-5; v_call: TRBV5-1; d_call: TRBD1; cdr3_nt: TGCGCCAGCAGCTCAGGACAGGATAGCAATCAGCCCCAGCATTTT; cdr3_aa: CASSSGQDSNQPQHF
clone_size: many; j_call: TRBJ2-5; v_call: TRBV9; d_call: TRBD2; cdr3_nt: TGTGCCAGCAGTCTCGGCGGGAGGGCCGGGGAGACCCAGTACTTC; cdr3_aa: CASSLGGRAGETQYF
clone_size: few; j_call: TRBJ2-3; v_call: TRBV5-1; d_call: TRBD2; cdr3_nt: TGCGCCAGCAGCTTTAACGGGAGGGCGACAGATACGCAGTATTTT; cdr3_aa: CASSFNGRATDTQYF
clone_size: -; j_call: TRBJ2-1; v_call: TRBV4-1; d_call: TRBD1; cdr3_nt: TGCGCCAGCAGCCAAGGCACCGGGACAGGGCACAATGAGCAGTTCTTC; cdr3_aa: CASSQGTGTGHNEQFF
clone_size: many; j_call: TRBJ2-7; v_call: TRBV6-2/TRBV6-3; d_call: TRBD1; cdr3_nt: TGTGCCAGCAGTTACGGCAGGGGGTACTACGAGCAGTACTTC; cdr3_aa: CASSYGRGYYEQYF
clone_size: -; j_call: TRBJ2-3; v_call: TRBV19; d_call: -; cdr3_nt: TGTGCCAGTAGGAGCCCTTTGGGGGGAGATTTAAATACGCAGTATTTT; cdr3_aa: CASRSPLGGDLNTQYF
clone_size: -; j_call: TRBJ2-7; v_call: TRBV7-2; d_call: -; cdr3_nt: TGTGCCAGCAGTTCCGACAGCTACGTGCAGTACTTC; cdr3_aa: CASSSDSYVQYF